This entry lists 15 T cell receptor beta chains sequenced from one sample in a study of T cell responses to AZD1222 COVID-19 vaccine. The assay was immunoSEQ multiplex PCR, and TCRdb's table has in-frame clones only and misses some. The sample consists of more than 120,000 clones, 70% to 90% of them appearing once. The sample in question was peripheral blood, obtained 28 days after the second AZD1222 dose. All receptors derive from an adult who received the AZD1222 COVID-19 vaccine.

Here the CDR3 DNA reads TGTGCCAGCAGCCAAGGGACTAGCGGAGATACGCAGTATTTT. Encoded protein: CASSQGTSGDTQYF. V gene TRBV4-2 combines with J gene TRBJ2-3, with TRBD2 matching 10 bases. This CDR3 has 14 residues. V dropped 1 base and J dropped 5; count of bases not matched to a gene: 0. Germline CDR1 reads LGHNA; CDR2 reads YNFKEQ.

The chain joins TRBV10-3 to TRBJ1-2, with D possibly being TRBD1 (6 bases). Trimming took off 0 bases at V and 4 bases at J, with 18 bases between the two ends. In germline, CDR1 is ENHRY, CDR2 SYGVKD. The CDR3 is made up of 17 amino acids. The CDR3 bases are TGTGCCATCAGTGAGTCTCCGGTGCAGGTGGGGGCCTATGGCTACACCTTC. It encodes CAISESPVQVGAYGYTF.

The rearrangement uses TRBV6-1 and TRBJ1-3; TRBD1 might be the D (5 bases). The CDR3 sequence is 15 residues long. Germline lookup yields CDR1 MNHNS and CDR2 SASEGT. Trimming took off 1 base at V and 2 bases at J, with 9 bases between the two ends. CDR3 nucleotides: TGTGCCAGCAGTGAAGGCAGGGCCCCTGGAAACACCATATATTTT. Translating it yields CASSEGRAPGNTIYF.

The chain joins TRBV7-9 to TRBJ2-3; either TRBD1 or TRBD2 may fit D (6 bases each). The ends were cut back, 5 bases at V and 2 bases at J, with 17 bases in the middle. Germline lookup yields CDR1 SEHNR and CDR2 FQNEAQ (reference sequence). The CDR3 has 16 residues. The CDR3 region is CASSLTRGQNTDTQYF. The CDR3 coding sequence is TGTGCCAGCAGCCTAACCCGGGGGCAGAACACAGATACGCAGTATTTT.

The V gene is TRBV18, the J gene TRBJ1-6; D gene ambiguous. The V gene's germline CDR1 is KGHSH and CDR2 LQKENI. The CDR3 sequence is 18 residues long. The V end was cut by 2 bases, the J end by 0 bases, with 14 bases between. This CDR3 is CASSPTPPGSSYNSPLHF. In DNA, the CDR3 is TGTGCCAGCTCACCAACCCCCCCGGGGAGCTCCTATAATTCACCCCTCCACTTT.

The table lists this clone with a few counts. The chain joins TRBV5-1 to TRBJ2-3; D unresolved. From germline, CDR1 is SGHRS and CDR2 YFSETQ. The CDR3 is 14 residues long. Trimming left V 3 bases short and J 4 bases short, with 12 bases between. The CDR3 DNA sequence: TGCGCCAGCAGCTCCCGGACGCCTTCAGATACGCAGTATTTT. This sequence encodes CASSSRTPSDTQYF.

The rearrangement uses TRBV9 and TRBJ1-4; possible D gene TRBD1, 6 bases. The V end lost 4 bases, the J end lost 2 bases, and 12 bases lay between the germline ends. CDR1 is SGDLS and CDR2 is YYNGEE in the germline V gene. This CDR3 has 15 residues. CDR3: CASSPRTVTNEKLFF. As DNA, the CDR3 is TGTGCCAGCAGCCCCCGGACAGTGACTAATGAAAAACTGTTTTTT.

The chain links TRBV14 to TRBJ1-1, with 7 bases lining up with TRBD1. This CDR3 has 15 amino acids. Germline V CDR1 and CDR2: SGHDN, FVKESK. With V trimmed by 6 bases and J by 4 bases, 11 bases remained unmatched. This chain's CDR3 is CASRKTGLGSTEAFF. The CDR3 DNA follows: TGTGCCAGCAGGAAGACAGGGTTAGGAAGCACTGAAGCTTTCTTT. The full variable domain, completed using reference TRBV14 and TRBJ1-1, is EAGVTQFPSHSVIEKGQTVTLRCDPISGHDNLYWYRRVMGKEIKFLLHFVKESKQDESGMPNNRFLAERTGGTYSTLKVQPAELEDSGVYFCASRKTGLGSTEAFFGQGTRLTVV.

This clone was picked up one time. The V call is TRBV28, the J call TRBJ1-5, with a weak D call TRBD1 (5 bases). V was cut by 5 bases and J by 4 bases, with 15 bases left in between. Germline V CDR1 and CDR2: MDHEN, SYDVKM. This CDR3 region has 15 residues. The CDR3 coding sequence is TGTGCCAGCAGTCTCTACGGGGGAGGGAATCAGCCCCAGCATTTT. It yields the protein CASSLYGGGNQPQHF.

The CDR3 nucleotides read TGTGCCAGCAGCCAAGACTTTCCCCGGGGGTTTGACACTGAAGCTTTCTTT. Its protein is CASSQDFPRGFDTEAFF. The rearrangement links TRBV4-2 to TRBJ1-1; D might be TRBD1 (5 bases). The CDR3 has 17 amino acids. The germline gives CDR1 LGHNA, CDR2 YNFKEQ. V was clipped by 0 bases and J by 3 bases, with 17 bases between them.

This chain uses TRBV10-3 with TRBJ1-6, with unresolved D. Trimming removed 2 bases from V and 9 bases from J, with 8 bases in between. In germline, CDR1 is ENHRY, CDR2 SYGVKD. There are 13 residues in the CDR3. The CDR3 DNA follows: TGTGCCATCAGTGAGGTCGAGGCTTCACCCCTCCACTTT. Protein: CAISEVEASPLHF.

V is TRBV18 and J is TRBJ1-5; no firm D call. The CDR3 covers 13 residues. Germline CDR1 and CDR2: KGHSH and LQKENI. V was trimmed by 3 bases and J by 4 bases, leaving 7 bases between them. For the CDR3, the DNA is TGTGCCAGCTCACCGGCGGAGAATCAGCCCCAGCATTTT. This sequence encodes CASSPAENQPQHF.

CDR3 residues: CATRDSSYEQYF. Written as DNA, the CDR3 is TGTGCCACCCGGGACAGCTCCTACGAGCAGTACTTC. The chain is built from TRBV15 and TRBJ2-7; the match to TRBD1 covers 7 bases. J lost 0 bases, V lost 8 bases, and 1 base had no gene match. This CDR3 region has 12 residues. Germline V gene lookup returns CDR1 LNHNV and CDR2 YYDKDF (reference sequence). Looking up the rest from reference TRBV15 and TRBJ2-7 gives the full variable domain: DAMVIQNPRYQVTQFGKPVTLSCSQTLNHNVMYWYQQKSSQAPKLLFHYYDKDFNNEADTPDNFQSRRPNTSFCFLDIRSPGLGDTAMYLCATRDSSYEQYFGPGTRLTVT.

The chain recombines TRBV6-5 with TRBJ1-2; no definite D call. In germline, CDR1 is MNHEY, CDR2 SVGAGI. This CDR3 contains 12 residues. Trimming removed 7 bases at V and 2 bases at J, with 8 bases between. The CDR3, as DNA: TGTGCCAGCATCTGGGGAAACTATGGCTACACCTTC. Amino acid sequence: CASIWGNYGYTF.

The rearrangement links TRBV9 to TRBJ2-2; 7 positions agree with TRBD2. After removal of 4 bases from V and 7 bases from J, the junction contained 16 bases not matched to a gene. CDR1 SGDLS and CDR2 YYNGEE come from the germline V gene. CDR3 size: 17 residues. The CDR3 DNA reads TGTGCCAGCAGCTCCCAGCGGGGACGGGAGGTTGACGGGGAGCTGTTTTTT. Protein: CASSSQRGREVDGELFF.